Only a few counts were recorded for the clone carrying this TCR beta chain. Its target is unknown. The record originates from a study of human T cells and chemical hapten exposure. In the study overall: For sensitization, 2% DPC was applied to an approximately 2 cm by approximately 2 cm patch of upper inner arm skin.

The time point denotes: pre-sensitization, week 0. Sample treatment: therapeutic diphenylcyclopropenone sensitization with weekly scalp DPC. Patch tests were applied only after blood draws. MiXCR, run by TCRdb on the RACE reads, gives a single entry per CDR3 protein. The sample has about 260,000 distinct CDR3 sequences; about 9% are singletons. Study-wide results and limits: Having alopecia, the donors may differ immunologically from healthy people. Expanded TCRs clustered into significantly more large CDR3 similarity groups than controls, the analysis revealed.

CDR3 size: 20 residues. Germline CDR1 is SGHKS and CDR2 is YYEKEE (reference sequence). Unmatched junction bases numbered 21, after V lost 3 bases and J lost 6 bases. This sequence originates from a woman in her thirties or forties with alopecia areata. Some clones in this sample may be carry-over from other donors' samples. This sample comprised whole blood, obtained in connection with sensitization to the hapten diphenylcyclopropenone (DPC). The chain joins TRBV5-5 to TRBJ2-1; 10 bases line up with TRBD1. The CDR3 region is CASSSGQGTSSYPLRNEQFF. For the CDR3, the DNA is TGTGCCAGCAGCTCGGGACAGGGGACTAGTAGTTACCCCTTACGCAATGAGCAGTTCTTC.